A selection of T cell receptor beta chains follows, all from one sample in a study of post-analysis software for immune sequencing data. TCRdb re-derived calls from the PCR reads in MiXCR, one entry per CDR3 protein. This table has hundreds of thousands of distinct CDR3 sequences, about 50% appearing once. Sequenced input: blood. These TCRs come from a girl aged 10 to 17 with multiple sclerosis. The CDR3 runs from the conserved cysteine through the conserved F or W. Fields, in order: V gene, clone size, J gene, D gene, CDR3 DNA, CDR3 protein. D genes are given only for firm matches. Clone size appears in some rows only: once, few, many, or a class for an expanded clone.

>TRBV20-1|-|TRBJ2-5|TRBD2
TGCAGTGCTAGACCTCCGGGACTAGCGGGAGATGAGCAGTACTTC
CSARPPGLAGDEQYF
>TRBV29-1|-|TRBJ2-1|TRBD2
TGCAGCGTTGTGGGAGGGATCGTAAGCTCCTACAATGAGCAGTTCTTC
CSVVGGIVSSYNEQFF
>TRBV5-1|many|TRBJ2-7|TRBD1
TGCGCCAGCAGCTTGGGGCAGGGGGATATCTCCGAGCAGTACTTC
CASSLGQGDISEQYF
>TRBV20-1|-|TRBJ2-1|TRBD2
TGCAGTGCTACCAGTCCGGGACTAGAGCAGTTCTTC
CSATSPGLEQFF
>TRBV27|once|TRBJ2-4|-
TGTGCCAGCAGTTCCAAAGGGACGCTAGCCAAAAACATTCAGTACTTC
CASSSKGTLAKNIQYF
>TRBV25-1|-|TRBJ2-7|TRBD1
TGTGCCAGCAGTGATCCCAGGGGGCGGCAAGACGAGCAGTACTTC
CASSDPRGRQDEQYF
>TRBV24-1|few|TRBJ2-3|-
TGTGCCACCAGTGACACCGGGACCTCCGCGGATACGCAGTATTTT
CATSDTGTSADTQYF
>TRBV20-1|-|TRBJ2-1|TRBD2
TGCAGTGCTAGAACCCAGCGGGGGGGCGGTGAGCAGTTCTTC
CSARTQRGGGEQFF
>TRBV15|-|TRBJ2-4|-
TGTGCCACCAGCAGAGATGGGGGAATAAGTAAGGAAAACATTCAGTACTTC
CATSRDGGISKENIQYF
>TRBV15|-|TRBJ1-4|-
TGTGCCACCAGCAGAGGCACTCCCAGTAATGAAAAACTGTTTTTT
CATSRGTPSNEKLFF
>TRBV29-1|once|TRBJ2-5|-
TGCAGCGCGGGACATACCAACAATGAGCAGTACTTC
CSAGHTNNEQYF
>TRBV20-1|-|TRBJ1-4|-
TGCAGTGCTAAGGGATCTGCTAATGAAAAACTGTTTTTT
CSAKGSANEKLFF
>TRBV30|few|TRBJ2-3|TRBD2
TGTGCCACGAACCAGGGGACTAGCGGCGACACAGATACGCAGTATTTT
CATNQGTSGDTDTQYF
>TRBV6-6|once|TRBJ2-7|-
TGTGCCAGCAGTGGAGGTCGGCCCCCCTACGAGCAGTACTTC
CASSGGRPPYEQYF